Presented here are 12 T cell receptor beta chains from one specimen sequenced in a study of PD-1 and CTLA-4 blockade in melanoma (dated by TCRdb to about 2021). Library prep was done by the immunoSEQ multiplex PCR assay. TCRdb took this table from immuneACCESS and kept in-frame rearrangements with V and J called. Such tables lack part of the clones; where checked against another copy, unresolved V genes explain under half of the gap, and the rest is unexplained. The sample table contains about 30,000 clones; only one count was recorded for 88% of them. The ten largest clonotypes hold 5% to 8% of the sample. Specimen: CD8+ T cells from peripheral blood, collected from a patient given anti-PD-1 treatment. These receptors were obtained from a human donor with melanoma.

CDR3 coding DNA: TGTGCCAGCAGCGTCGGGACAGGGGTTAGCACAGATACGCAGTATTTT. Residues: CASSVGTGVSTDTQYF. The V and J genes are TRBV28 and TRBJ2-3, with TRBD1 matching 10 bases. J lost 0 bases, V lost 6 bases, and 6 bases had no gene match. The CDR3 totals 16 residues. The germline CDR1 and CDR2 sequences are MDHEN and SYDVKM.

This clone was recorded only once. The genes are TRBV13 and TRBJ2-5; 14 bases fit TRBD2. Germline CDR1 is PRHDT and CDR2 is FYEKMQ (reference sequence). CDR3 size: 16 residues. Trimming at V came to 3 bases and at J to 5 bases, leaving 5 bases not matched to a gene. In DNA form, the CDR3 reads TGTGCCAGCAGCTTGACTAGCGGGGGGGCGAGGGAGACCCAGTACTTC. Translation gives CASSLTSGGARETQYF. Full variable domain (rest looked up from reference TRBV13 and TRBJ2-5): AAGVIQSPRHLIKEKRETATLKCYPIPRHDTVYWYQQGPGQDPQFLISFYEKMQSDKGSIPDRFSAQQFSDYHSELNMSSLELGDSALYFCASSLTSGGARETQYFGPGTRLLVL.

This clone was counted once. The CDR3 coding sequence is TGTGCCAGCTCGAGGGGGGGACATGATGGCTACACCTTC. The encoded protein is CASSRGGHDGYTF. The chain recombines TRBV6-5 with TRBJ1-2; possibly TRBD1 for D (6 bases). This CDR3 is 13 amino acids long. The V end was cut by 8 bases, the J end by 6 bases, with 16 bases between. Germline-derived CDR1 and CDR2 are MNHEY and SVGAGI.

The chain uses TRBV28 and TRBJ2-7; a possible D gene is TRBD1 (5 bases). V lost 3 bases and J 2 bases, leaving 14 bases between the germline ends. CDR3 length: 15 residues. The germline V gene has CDR1 MDHEN and CDR2 SYDVKM. Written as DNA, the CDR3 is TGTGCCAGCAGTTTCTCCGTCCAGGGCGCCTACGAGCAGTACTTC. This encodes CASSFSVQGAYEQYF.

The CDR3 DNA is TGTGCCACCAGTGAGGGAGGGGGGATTAGCACAGATACGCAGTATTTT. This gives the protein CATSEGGGISTDTQYF. This chain links TRBV24-1 with TRBJ2-3; D is perhaps TRBD2 (7 bases). Looked up from germline, CDR1 is KGHDR and CDR2 is SFDVKD. Trimming removed 4 bases from V and 0 bases from J, with 13 bases in between. This CDR3 has 16 residues.

The rearrangement links TRBV5-4 to TRBJ2-7; D call uncertain. Germline values: CDR1 SGHNT, CDR2 YYREEE (reference sequence). V shed 3 bases and J shed 0 bases, with 7 bases lying between them. CDR3 length: 13 residues. CDR3 protein: CASSSLGSYEQYF. The CDR3 bases are TGTGCCAGCAGCTCCCTTGGCTCCTACGAGCAGTACTTC.

V is TRBV28 and J is TRBJ2-7, with 7 bases matching TRBD2. In germline, CDR1 is MDHEN, CDR2 SYDVKM. The CDR3 extends over 14 amino acids. J gave up 4 bases and V 2 bases, and 5 bases lay outside the gene matches. The CDR3 DNA reads as TGTGCCAGCAGTTTAGCTGGGGAGGGGTACGAGCAGTACTTC. Its translation is CASSLAGEGYEQYF. Full variable domain (rest looked up from reference TRBV28 and TRBJ2-7): DVKVTQSSRYLVKRTGEKVFLECVQDMDHENMFWYRQDPGLGLRLIYFSYDVKMKEKGDIPEGYSVSREKKERFSLILESASTNQTSMYLCASSLAGEGYEQYFGPGTRLTVT.

The V gene is TRBV4-1, the J gene TRBJ2-7; 7 bases map to TRBD1. CDR1 MGHRA and CDR2 YSYEKL come from the germline V gene. This CDR3 comprises 15 residues. The J segment lost 6 bases and the V segment lost 4 bases, leaving 12 bases of the junction unmatched. The CDR3: CASSPLETGSGEQYF. CDR3 bases: TGCGCCAGCAGCCCGCTGGAGACAGGGTCCGGCGAGCAGTACTTC.

This sequence joins TRBV7-9 and TRBJ2-5; 7 positions agree with TRBD1. The CDR3 consists of 14 residues. The V and J ends lost 5 bases and 4 bases, in that order; junction bases with no gene match: 7. CDR1 is SEHNR, CDR2 FQNEAQ, per germline (reference sequence). The CDR3 is CASSPRQGRETQYF. CDR3 nucleotide sequence: TGTGCCAGCAGCCCCCGACAGGGAAGAGAGACCCAGTACTTC.

The chain couples TRBV2 to TRBJ1-4, with D perhaps TRBD1 (5 bases). Between the trimmed V and J ends, which lost 7 bases and 6 bases, there was a span of 9 bases. This CDR3 is built from 12 residues. Per the germline V gene, CDR1 is SNHLY and CDR2 is FYNNEI. CDR3 DNA sequence: TGTGCCAGCAAAGGGACGGATGAAAAACTGTTTTTT. Its translation: CASKGTDEKLFF.

This sequence joins TRBV27 and TRBJ1-4; D ambiguous. Trimming pared 2 bases from V and 3 bases from J, leaving 10 bases between. The CDR3 is 15 amino acids. The germline V gene encodes CDR1 MNHEY and CDR2 SMNVEV (reference sequence). The CDR3 spells CASSLRGGPNEKLFF. The CDR3 region has the DNA TGTGCCAGCAGTTTAAGAGGCGGGCCTAATGAAAAACTGTTTTTT.

The rearrangement uses TRBV4-1 and TRBJ2-7, with TRBD1 matching over 7 bases. The trim removed 2 bases at V and 4 bases at J, leaving 14 bases unmatched. Germline values: CDR1 MGHRA, CDR2 YSYEKL. The length of the CDR3 is 17 residues. The CDR3 loop reads CASSQPQTGFGEYEQYF. In DNA form, the CDR3 reads TGCGCCAGCAGCCAACCCCAGACAGGGTTCGGTGAATACGAGCAGTACTTC.